The 19 T cell receptor beta chains listed next were all sequenced from one sample in a study of blood T cell repertoires in COVID-19. The table came from immunoSEQ multiplex PCR; TCRdb's copy has only in-frame clones and leaves some out. The data show 250,000 or so clones, 80% to 90% seen once. Input material: PBMCs or T cells enriched from blood (not recorded which). The receptors were sampled from a woman in her forties or fifties who had recovered from COVID-19.

V usage is TRBV27 and J usage is TRBJ1-2; 10 bases match TRBD1. Germline CDR1 and CDR2: MNHEY and SMNVEV (reference sequence). Trimming at V came to 5 bases and at J to 2 bases, leaving 5 bases not matched to a gene. The CDR3 has 15 amino acids. CDR3 sequence (DNA): TGTGCCAGCAGTCGACAGGGGGCAATGAACTATGGCTACACCTTC. Protein sequence: CASSRQGAMNYGYTF.

The chain links TRBV13 to TRBJ1-2; 8 nucleotides align to TRBD1. Germline V gene sequence: CDR1 PRHDT, CDR2 FYEKMQ (reference sequence). CDR3 length: 15 residues. J lost 0 bases, V lost 4 bases, and 4 bases had no gene match. In DNA form, the CDR3 reads TGTGCCAGCAGCTCGACAGGGGCCCCTAACTATGGCTACACCTTC. The encoded protein is CASSSTGAPNYGYTF.

The CDR3 DNA reads TGTGCCAGCAGCGCTCAACGTCCGGGACTAGCGCTCGAGCAGTACTTC. The encoded protein is CASSAQRPGLALEQYF. This chain links TRBV7-2 with TRBJ2-7, with 10 bases identical to TRBD2. The ends lost 5 bases at V and 6 bases at J; junction bases unmatched: 13. The V gene's germline CDR1 is SGHTA and CDR2 FQGNSA. This CDR3 contains 16 residues.

The J gene is TRBJ1-1, the V gene TRBV5-1, with D tentatively TRBD1 (5 bases). V was trimmed by 4 bases and J by 1 base, leaving 8 bases between them. This CDR3 has 13 amino acids. Germline V gene sequence: CDR1 SGHRS, CDR2 YFSETQ. The DNA for the CDR3 is TGCGCCAGCAGCCCAGGGTGGAACACTGAAGCTTTCTTT. Translation: CASSPGWNTEAFF.

The V gene is TRBV7-9, the J gene TRBJ1-1; D is ambiguous. The CDR3 contains 11 residues. The germline V and J ends were trimmed by 2 bases and 5 bases, with 3 bases remaining between them. Germline V gene lookup returns CDR1 SEHNR and CDR2 FQNEAQ (reference sequence). CDR3 amino acids: CASSLHTEAFF. In DNA, the CDR3 is TGTGCCAGCAGCTTACATACTGAAGCTTTCTTT.

The CDR3 DNA sequence: TGTGCCAGCTCACCGGGCTTGAGCTCCTACGAGCAGTACTTC. Encoded protein: CASSPGLSSYEQYF. The rearrangement uses TRBV18 and TRBJ2-7, with D unresolved. Trimming left V 3 bases short and J 0 bases short, with 9 bases between. Per the germline V gene, CDR1 is KGHSH and CDR2 is LQKENI. The CDR3 sequence is 14 residues long.

The chain has TRBV28 and TRBJ1-2; D is perhaps TRBD1 (5 bases). V lost 2 bases to trimming and J lost 4 bases, with 8 bases between them. CDR1 MDHEN and CDR2 SYDVKM come from the germline V gene. The CDR3 spans 13 residues. CDR3 region: CASSLGAAYGYTF. The CDR3 nucleotides are TGTGCCAGCAGTTTAGGGGCGGCCTATGGCTACACCTTC.

The chain combines TRBV21-1 with TRBJ1-5; TRBD1, as called in the table, went unchecked against the DNA. TRBV21-1 represents a pseudogene. CDR3 length: 18 residues. The CDR3: CASSKVLGQKHSNQPQHF. The CDR3 DNA follows: TGTGCCAGCAGCAAAGTCCTAGGACAGAAACATAGCAATCAGCCCCAGCATTTT.

The V call is TRBV9, the J call TRBJ2-3; 9 bases line up with TRBD2. CDR3 length: 15 amino acids. The V gene end was trimmed by 1 base and the J gene end by 4 bases; junction bases not matched to a gene: 4. The germline gives CDR1 SGDLS, CDR2 YYNGEE. DNA for the CDR3: TGTGCCAGCAGCGTATCCCTAGCGGGATCAGATACGCAGTATTTT. This sequence encodes CASSVSLAGSDTQYF.

V gene TRBV28 combines with J gene TRBJ1-3; TRBD1 matches 11 bases. In germline, CDR1 is MDHEN, CDR2 SYDVKM. This CDR3 spans 17 amino acids. Trimming removed 2 bases from V and 3 bases from J; junction bases left unmatched: 6. CDR3 residues: CASSLVGTGGNGNTIYF. CDR3 coding DNA: TGTGCCAGCAGTTTAGTTGGGACAGGGGGAAATGGAAACACCATATATTTT. Full variable domain (outside the CDR3, taken from reference TRBV28 and TRBJ1-3): DVKVTQSSRYLVKRTGEKVFLECVQDMDHENMFWYRQDPGLGLRLIYFSYDVKMKEKGDIPEGYSVSREKKERFSLILESASTNQTSMYLCASSLVGTGGNGNTIYFGEGSWLTVV.

V is TRBV27 and J is TRBJ2-2, with TRBD1 as a possible D gene (8 bases). Germline V gives CDR1 MNHEY, CDR2 SMNVEV (reference sequence). The CDR3 contains 14 residues. Trimming removed 6 bases at V and 5 bases at J, with 13 bases between. CDR3 loop: CASSLQGGTGELFF. CDR3 DNA sequence: TGTGCCAGCAGCCTACAGGGGGGGACCGGGGAGCTGTTTTTT.

The V call is TRBV6-1, the J call TRBJ2-1; the D gene is possibly TRBD2 (6 bases). The CDR3 covers 15 residues. CDR1 MNHNS and CDR2 SASEGT come from the germline V gene. V was trimmed by 2 bases and J by 4 bases, leaving 12 bases between them. The CDR3 sequence is CASSESAGSYNEQFF. In DNA, the CDR3 is TGTGCCAGCAGTGAAAGCGCCGGGAGTTACAATGAGCAGTTCTTC.

The V call is TRBV5-4, the J call TRBJ2-3, with D maybe TRBD2 (5 bases). This CDR3 has 15 residues. Germline CDR1 and CDR2: SGHNT and YYREEE (reference sequence). V lost 0 bases, J lost 1 base, and 9 bases lay in between. The CDR3 region is CASSLVPAGTDTQYF. The CDR3 bases are TGTGCCAGCAGCTTGGTTCCAGCGGGCACAGATACGCAGTATTTT.

At least ten counts were recorded for this clone. This chain connects TRBV7-2 to TRBJ2-7, with TRBD2 matching over 10 bases. Unmatched junction bases numbered 5, after V lost 2 bases and J lost 4 bases. Germline V gives CDR1 SGHTA, CDR2 FQGNSA. The CDR3 contains 15 residues. The CDR3 is CASSLRTSGLYEQYF. CDR3 sequence (DNA): TGTGCCAGCAGCTTACGGACTAGCGGATTATACGAGCAGTACTTC.

The chain uses TRBV11-2 and TRBJ2-5; tentatively, D is TRBD1 (5 bases). V gave up 0 bases and J gave up 1 base, with 9 bases separating them. The CDR3 is 15 residues long. Germline V gene lookup returns CDR1 SGHAT and CDR2 FQNNGV. The CDR3 nucleotides read TGTGCCAGCAGCTTAGACGGCAGGGCCCAAGAGACCCAGTACTTC. Protein product: CASSLDGRAQETQYF.

V and J are TRBV2 and TRBJ2-3; D possibly corresponds to TRBD1 (6 bases). The CDR3 totals 14 residues. Trimming took 8 bases from V and 2 from J, leaving 14 bases between them. Germline V gives CDR1 SNHLY, CDR2 FYNNEI. CDR3 sequence reads: CASALGHATDTQYF. The CDR3 nucleotides are TGTGCCAGCGCTCTGGGACACGCCACAGATACGCAGTATTTT. The full variable domain, completed using reference TRBV2 and TRBJ2-3, is EPEVTQTPSHQVTQMGQEVILRCVPISNHLYFYWYRQILGQKVEFLVSFYNNEISEKSEIFDDQFSVERPDGSNFTLKIRSTKLEDSAMYFCASALGHATDTQYFGPGTRLTVL.

This chain uses TRBV5-6 with TRBJ2-7, with 9 nucleotides matching TRBD2. Germline assignment: CDR1 SGHDT and CDR2 YYEEEE. CDR3 length equals 14 residues. The trim removed 4 bases at V and 3 bases at J, leaving 5 bases unmatched. This CDR3 reads CASSISGSLYEQYF. The DNA of the CDR3 is TGTGCCAGCAGCATTAGCGGGAGCCTCTACGAGCAGTACTTC. The full variable domain, with the rest looked up from reference TRBV5-6 and TRBJ2-7, is DAGVTQSPTHLIKTRGQQVTLRCSPKSGHDTVSWYQQALGQGPQFIFQYYEEEERQRGNFPDRFSGHQFPNYSSELNVNALLLGDSALYLCASSISGSLYEQYFGPGTRLTVT.

The rearrangement links TRBV24-1 to TRBJ2-5, with 7 bases matching TRBD1. The CDR3 length is 15 residues. After removal of 3 bases from V and 2 bases from J, the junction contained 5 bases not matched to a gene. Germline V gene sequence: CDR1 KGHDR, CDR2 SFDVKD. The CDR3 sequence: CATSDNRGPQETQYF. CDR3 bases: TGTGCCACCAGTGATAACAGGGGACCGCAAGAGACCCAGTACTTC.

The chain couples TRBV7-2 to TRBJ2-1, with 13 bases fitting TRBD2. The germline CDR1 and CDR2 sequences are SGHTA and FQGNSA. V dropped 3 bases and J dropped 4; count of bases not matched to a gene: 6. This CDR3 contains 17 residues. The CDR3 sequence: CASSFRTSGSRYNEQFF. In DNA, the CDR3 is TGTGCCAGCAGCTTCAGGACTAGCGGGAGTCGGTACAATGAGCAGTTCTTC.